The entry below describes one T cell receptor beta chain. What it binds is unknown. The sample comes from a study of cytomegalovirus exposure and HLA in healthy donors. On the study more broadly: The Caucasian-associated ancestry cluster contained 81% of the approximately 400 genotyped donors. Study-wide results and limits: Versus the approximately 700-donor mean, an Asian-associated ancestry cluster reportedly showed fewer N-insertions in a later analysis.

Researchers ran the PCR with 60 Vbeta and 13 Jbeta primers. Clones were sequenced by immunoSEQ multiplex PCR, and TCRdb holds only the in-frame ones, with some missing. This sample carries about 100,000 clones, 81% of them seen once, and the ten largest clones take roughly 5%. V shed 5 bases, J shed 4 bases, and the junction held 10 bases outside the gene matches. In germline, CDR1 is SGHVS, CDR2 FQNEAQ. The CDR3 covers 15 residues. The chain has TRBV7-8 and TRBJ1-1; 7 nucleotides agree with TRBD1. The specimen sequenced was PBMCs. The receptor was isolated from a man in his forties or fifties in good health and CMV-seropositive. This chain's CDR3 is CASSPPTGVGTEAFF. Here the CDR3 DNA reads TGTGCCAGCAGCCCCCCTACAGGGGTGGGCACTGAAGCTTTCTTT. The variable domain in full, completed from reference TRBV7-8 and TRBJ1-1, reads GAGVSQSPRYKVAKRGQDVALRCDPISGHVSLFWYQQALGQGPEFLTYFQNEAQLDKSGLPSDRFFAERPEGSVSTLKIQRTQQEDSAVYLCASSPPTGVGTEAFFGQGTRLTVV.